These 18 T cell receptor beta chains came from one sample sequenced in a study of regulatory T cells in long-lasting Graves disease. Time point in this sample: newly diagnosed GD, antithyroid drugs for less than 3 months. Extracted RNA from PBMCs served as the source of the TCR library. Sequencing libraries for TCR beta were prepared with iRepertoire HTBI primers and Arm-PCR of CDR3 regions. In TCRdb, the multiplex PCR reads were re-called with MiXCR into one record per CDR3 protein. Of about 540,000 distinct CDR3 sequences in the sample, 13% were seen once. The same data also contributed to another study, on T cells in Graves' hyperthyroidism and ophthalmopathy.

The sequencing here drew on peripheral blood mononuclear cells (PBMCs), taken at new diagnosis, from a patient treated with antithyroid drugs. Receptor source: a man aged 30 to 45 with Graves disease.

This clonotype has just a few counts. This chain uses TRBV4-1 with TRBJ2-7; TRBD2 matches at 10 bases. Germline CDR1 and CDR2: MGHRA and YSYEKL. With 4 bases clipped from V and 5 bases from J, the junction kept 8 bases outside the gene matches. There are 15 residues in the CDR3. CDR3 bases: TGCGCCAGCAGCCCCGCCGGGACTAGCGACCACGAGCAGTACTTC. Protein sequence: CASSPAGTSDHEQYF.

A few counts support this clonotype. The chain carries TRBV6-5 and TRBJ2-5, with D unresolved. The V end lost 0 bases, the J end lost 4 bases, and 6 bases lay between the germline ends. Germline CDR1 MNHEY, CDR2 SVGAGI. The CDR3 is 13 residues long. CDR3: CASSYSKGETQYF. CDR3 sequence (DNA): TGTGCCAGCAGTTACTCGAAGGGAGAGACCCAGTACTTC.

The rearrangement links TRBV12-5 to TRBJ2-3; weak D call: TRBD2 (6 bases). This CDR3 has 15 amino acids. Trimming took off 5 bases at V and 5 bases at J, with 17 bases between the two ends. Germline-derived CDR1 and CDR2 are LGHNT and FRNRAP. The CDR3 loop is CASGPGLTNGDTQYF. The CDR3 DNA reads as TGTGCTAGTGGTCCGGGACTCACGAACGGAGATACGCAGTATTTT. Drawing the rest from reference TRBV12-5 and TRBJ2-3, the complete variable domain is DARVTQTPRHKVTEMGQEVTMRCQPILGHNTVFWYRQTMMQGLELLAYFRNRAPLDDSGMPKDRFSAEMPDATLATLKIQPSEPRDSAVYFCASGPGLTNGDTQYFGPGTRLTVL.

This clonotype was counted many times. The V call is TRBV11-2, the J call TRBJ2-3; 9 positions match TRBD2. The CDR3 has 17 residues. Per the germline V gene, CDR1 is SGHAT and CDR2 is FQNNGV. Trimming cost V 0 bases and J 4 bases; bases outside gene matches: 8. The DNA of the CDR3 is TGTGCCAGCAGCTTAGAATTCGCGGGAGGGCCTTCAGATACGCAGTATTTT. Amino acid sequence: CASSLEFAGGPSDTQYF. Drawing the rest from reference TRBV11-2 and TRBJ2-3, the complete variable domain is EAGVAQSPRYKIIEKRQSVAFWCNPISGHATLYWYQQILGQGPKLLIQFQNNGVVDDSQLPKDRFSAERLKGVDSTLKIQPAKLEDSAVYLCASSLEFAGGPSDTQYFGPGTRLTVL.

A remark on this clonotype: This may be a read error, as it is one base from a much larger clone. It is likely a read error, because the conserved phenylalanine at the end of the CDR3 is missing. The CDR3, as DNA: TGTGCCAGCAGGGTCTCAGCGGAGAGCACAGATACGCAGTATCTT. This gives the protein CASRVSAESTDTQYL. The chain uses TRBV27 and TRBJ2-3, with D possibly TRBD2 on 5 matching bases. The CDR3 length is 15 residues. V lost 6 bases and J 0 bases, leaving 13 bases between the germline ends. Germline CDR1 reads MNHEY; CDR2 reads SMNVEV (reference sequence).

This clonotype was picked up many times. The chain employs TRBV6-5 and TRBJ2-7; TRBD2 might be the D (5 bases). CDR3 size: 13 residues. Germline values: CDR1 MNHEY, CDR2 SVGAGI. V gave up 2 bases and J gave up 3 bases, with 8 bases separating them. CDR3 protein: CASSYRTGYEQYF. The DNA of the CDR3 is TGTGCCAGCAGTTACCGGACTGGCTACGAGCAGTACTTC.

The gene calls are TRBV2 and TRBJ2-2; 13 bases are shared with TRBD2. This CDR3 is built from 18 residues. Germline loops: CDR1 SNHLY, CDR2 FYNNEI. V trimming: 7 bases; J trimming: 6 bases; junction bases outside the gene matches: 14. The CDR3 coding sequence is TGTGCCAGCAAATCTCTGGGACTAGCGGGAACGTTCCCCGGGGAGCTGTTTTTT. This sequence encodes CASKSLGLAGTFPGELFF. The full variable domain, with the rest looked up from reference TRBV2 and TRBJ2-2, is EPEVTQTPSHQVTQMGQEVILRCVPISNHLYFYWYRQILGQKVEFLVSFYNNEISEKSEIFDDQFSVERPDGSNFTLKIRSTKLEDSAMYFCASKSLGLAGTFPGELFFGEGSRLTVL.

This clonotype has a count of ten or more. The chain carries TRBV27 and TRBJ1-5; D perhaps matches TRBD1 (5 bases). V was clipped by 8 bases and J by 2 bases, with 16 bases between them. Germline values: CDR1 MNHEY, CDR2 SMNVEV (reference sequence). The CDR3 runs 15 residues. CDR3 sequence (DNA): TGTGCCAGCCCGAGTAGGCGGGGCGGCAATCAGCCCCAGCATTTT. Its translation is CASPSRRGGNQPQHF.

The V call is TRBV6-2 or TRBV6-3, the J call TRBJ2-4; D is perhaps TRBD2 (6 bases). Trimming removed 5 bases from V and 8 bases from J, with 19 bases in between. Germline V gene lookup returns CDR1 MNHEY and CDR2 SVGEGT. This CDR3 region has 15 residues. Written as DNA, the CDR3 is TGTGCCAGCAGTGAAGCGGGCGGACGAGGGGACATTCAGTACTTC. Encoded protein: CASSEAGGRGDIQYF.

This clonotype was counted ten times or more. The V gene is TRBV2, the J gene TRBJ2-5; 10 nucleotides match TRBD2. The CDR3 is 18 amino acids. Trimming cost V 6 bases and J 4 bases; bases outside gene matches: 17. Germline V gives CDR1 SNHLY, CDR2 FYNNEI. CDR3 nucleotides: TGTGCCAGCAGAACCGCTAGCGGGAGTGATGTTTCAGGAGAGACCCAGTACTTC. Its protein product is CASRTASGSDVSGETQYF.

This clonotype appeared a few times. The rearrangement joins TRBV19 to TRBJ2-1, with 7 bases that match TRBD2. Germline V gene data show CDR1 as LNHDA and CDR2 as SQIVND (reference sequence). The length of the CDR3 is 15 residues. V shed 7 bases and J 6 bases; nucleotides not matched to a gene: 12. Here the CDR3 DNA reads TGTGCCAGTACGGTCCGCGGGAGCGTCGCCAATGAGCAGTTCTTC. As protein: CASTVRGSVANEQFF.

As concerns this clonotype: With a much larger clone just one base away, this may be a read error. V is TRBV3-1 and J is TRBJ2-1; D may correspond to TRBD1 or TRBD2 (5 bases each). Per germline, CDR1 LGHDT and CDR2 YNNKEL (reference sequence). The CDR3 has 15 residues. CDR3 region: CSSSRAVRGWYEQFF. For the CDR3, the DNA is TGTTCCAGCAGCCGAGCCGTCCGGGGCTGGTATGAGCAGTTCTTC.

The chain combines TRBV7-2 with TRBJ1-4, with D unclear. V lost 4 bases to trimming and J lost 7 bases, with 4 bases between them. The CDR3 has 11 residues. The germline V gene encodes CDR1 SGHTA and CDR2 FQGNSA. The CDR3 sequence is CASSWTEKLFF. The DNA for the CDR3 is TGTGCCAGCAGCTGGACTGAAAAACTGTTTTTT. The complete variable domain, with remaining parts taken from reference TRBV7-2 and TRBJ1-4, reads GAGVSQSPSNKVTEKGKDVELRCDPISGHTALYWYRQSLGQGLEFLIYFQGNSAPDKSGLPSDRFSAERTGGSVSTLTIQRTQQEDSAVYLCASSWTEKLFFGSGTQLSVL.

The CDR3 reads CASTHSSGRSLNEQYF. The CDR3 DNA is TGTGCCAGCACACACTCAAGCGGGAGGAGTTTGAACGAGCAGTACTTC. V usage is TRBV28 and J usage is TRBJ2-7, with TRBD2 matching over 9 bases. Germline-derived CDR1 and CDR2 are MDHEN and SYDVKM. The CDR3 has 16 amino acids. V trimming: 7 bases; J trimming: 5 bases; junction bases outside the gene matches: 15. The full variable domain, its missing parts supplied by reference TRBV28 and TRBJ2-7, is DVKVTQSSRYLVKRTGEKVFLECVQDMDHENMFWYRQDPGLGLRLIYFSYDVKMKEKGDIPEGYSVSREKKERFSLILESASTNQTSMYLCASTHSSGRSLNEQYFGPGTRLTVT.

This clonotype appeared a few times. The chain employs TRBV6-4 and TRBJ2-1; D perhaps matches TRBD2 (5 bases). CDR3 size: 14 residues. The V gene lost 0 bases and the J gene lost 8 bases, with 11 bases spanning the gap. Per the germline V gene, CDR1 is MRHNA and CDR2 is SNTAGT. The CDR3 spells CASSDSRAAYEQFF. CDR3 nucleotide sequence: TGTGCCAGCAGTGACTCGAGGGCGGCCTATGAGCAGTTCTTC.

J is TRBJ2-4 and V is TRBV27; 9 nucleotides line up with TRBD1. Germline V gene lookup returns CDR1 MNHEY and CDR2 SMNVEV (reference sequence). This CDR3 is 16 amino acids long. Germline trimming cut 4 bases from V and 0 bases from J; bases unmatched to any gene: 4. CDR3 sequence reads: CASSWDRALAKNIQYF. The CDR3 bases are TGTGCCAGCAGTTGGGACAGGGCGCTAGCCAAAAACATTCAGTACTTC.

There are a few counts of this clonotype. This sequence joins TRBV19 and TRBJ1-5, with unresolved D. This CDR3 is built from 12 residues. CDR1 is LNHDA and CDR2 is SQIVND in the germline V gene (reference sequence). Trimming shortened V by 7 bases and J by 6 bases, and 10 bases separated the two germline ends. CDR3 nucleotide sequence: TGTGCCAGTAACGGGTGGAGTCAGCCCCAGCATTTT. Its protein product is CASNGWSQPQHF. The full variable domain, completed using reference TRBV19 and TRBJ1-5, is DGGITQSPKYLFRKEGQNVTLSCEQNLNHDAMYWYRQDPGQGLRLIYYSQIVNDFQKGDIAEGYSVSREKKESFPLTVTSAQKNPTAFYLCASNGWSQPQHFGDGTRLSIL.

This clonotype turned up a few times. The V and J genes are TRBV5-1 and TRBJ2-2; D possibly corresponds to TRBD2 (6 bases). This CDR3 is built from 17 residues. V was clipped by 9 bases and J by 5 bases, with 26 bases between them. The germline gives CDR1 SGHRS, CDR2 YFSETQ. CDR3 loop: CATPILSGRTQTGELFF. Written as DNA, the CDR3 is TGCGCCACCCCCATACTTTCCGGGAGAACTCAAACCGGGGAGCTGTTTTTT.